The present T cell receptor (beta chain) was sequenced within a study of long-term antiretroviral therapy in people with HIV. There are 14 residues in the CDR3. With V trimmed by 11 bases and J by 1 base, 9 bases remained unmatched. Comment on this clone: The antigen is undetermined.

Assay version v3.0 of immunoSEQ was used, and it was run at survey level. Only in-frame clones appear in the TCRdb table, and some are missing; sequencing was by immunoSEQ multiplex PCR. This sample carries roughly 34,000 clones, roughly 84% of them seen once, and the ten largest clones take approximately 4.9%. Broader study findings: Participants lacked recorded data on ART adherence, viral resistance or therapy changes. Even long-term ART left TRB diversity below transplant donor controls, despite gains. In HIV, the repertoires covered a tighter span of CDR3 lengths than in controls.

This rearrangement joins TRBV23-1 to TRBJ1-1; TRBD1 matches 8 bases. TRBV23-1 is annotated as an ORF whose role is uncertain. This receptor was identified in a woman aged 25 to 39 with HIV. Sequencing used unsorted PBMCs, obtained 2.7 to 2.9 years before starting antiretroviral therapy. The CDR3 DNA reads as TGCGCCCACCTGGACAGGGAGTCGAACACTGAAGCTTTCTTT. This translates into CAHLDRESNTEAFF.